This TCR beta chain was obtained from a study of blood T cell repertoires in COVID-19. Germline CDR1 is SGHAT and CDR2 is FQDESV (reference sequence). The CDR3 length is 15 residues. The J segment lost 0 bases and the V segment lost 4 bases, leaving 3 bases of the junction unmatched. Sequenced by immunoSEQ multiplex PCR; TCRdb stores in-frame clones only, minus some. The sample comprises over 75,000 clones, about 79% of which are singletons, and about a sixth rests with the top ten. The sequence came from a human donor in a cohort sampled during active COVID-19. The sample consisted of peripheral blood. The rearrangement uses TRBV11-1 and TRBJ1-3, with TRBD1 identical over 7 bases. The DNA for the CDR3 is TGTGCCAGCAGCTCGGGACAGTACTCTGGAAACACCATATATTTT. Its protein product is CASSSGQYSGNTIYF.